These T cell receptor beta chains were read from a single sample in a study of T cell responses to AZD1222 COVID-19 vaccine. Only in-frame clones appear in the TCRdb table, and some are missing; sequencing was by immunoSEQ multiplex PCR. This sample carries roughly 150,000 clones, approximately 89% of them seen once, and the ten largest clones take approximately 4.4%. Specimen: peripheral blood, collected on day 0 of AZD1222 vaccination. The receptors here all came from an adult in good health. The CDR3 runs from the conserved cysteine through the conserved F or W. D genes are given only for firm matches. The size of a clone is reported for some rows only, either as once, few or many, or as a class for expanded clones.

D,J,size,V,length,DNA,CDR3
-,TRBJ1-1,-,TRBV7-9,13,TGTGCCAGCAGCGTAGGGGGTGACACTGAAGCTTTCTTT,CASSVGGDTEAFF
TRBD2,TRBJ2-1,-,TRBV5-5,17,TGTGCCAGCAGCTTGGTTTTCCGGGGGTCTAGCGGTCTGGGGCAGTTCTTC,CASSLVFRGSSGLGQFF
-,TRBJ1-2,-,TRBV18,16,TGTGCCAGCTCACCACTAGTAATCCAACCCCCTTATGGCTACACCTTC,CASSPLVIQPPYGYTF
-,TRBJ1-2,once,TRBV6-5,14,TGTGCCAGCAGTCCTAGGGAGGGCGTCTATGGCTACACCTTC,CASSPREGVYGYTF
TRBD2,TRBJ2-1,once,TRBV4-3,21,TGCGCCAGCAGCCACCCATCGCCGGGACTAGCGGGAGGGCCGTTGGTCAATGAGCAGTTCTTC,CASSHPSPGLAGGPLVNEQFF
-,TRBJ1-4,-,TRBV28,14,TGTGCCAGCAACCTAGGAGAGGGAGGGGAAAAACTGTTTTTT,CASNLGEGGEKLFF
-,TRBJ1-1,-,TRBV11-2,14,TGTGCCAGCAGCTTTACAGCGACGGACACTGAAGCTTTCTTT,CASSFTATDTEAFF
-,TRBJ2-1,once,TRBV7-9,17,TGTGCCAGCAGCCCACGGAGGGTGGGCAGGGGCGAGGATGAGCAGTTCTTC,CASSPRRVGRGEDEQFF
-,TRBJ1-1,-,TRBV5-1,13,TGCGCCAGCAGCTTGGCCGCAGGGGCTGAAGCTTTCTTT,CASSLAAGAEAFF
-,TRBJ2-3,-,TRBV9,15,TGTGCCAGCAGCGTAGAGGGGGGGGCCGTTAATACGCAGTATTTT,CASSVEGGAVNTQYF
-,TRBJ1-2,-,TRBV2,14,TGTGCCAGCAGTGAACTGACAGCTAACTATGGCTACACCTTC,CASSELTANYGYTF
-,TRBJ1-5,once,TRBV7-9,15,TGTGCCAGCAGTCCAGACGGTTCATTGAGACAGCCCCAGCATTTT,CASSPDGSLRQPQHF
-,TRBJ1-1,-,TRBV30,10,TGTGCCTGGAGCGCAGTGGAAGCTTTCTTT,CAWSAVEAFF
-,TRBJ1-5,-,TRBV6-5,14,TGTGCCAGCAGTCGGCCAGGGGATCTGCAGCCCCAGCATTTT,CASSRPGDLQPQHF
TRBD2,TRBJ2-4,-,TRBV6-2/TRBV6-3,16,TGTGCCAGCAGTTTAGCGGGAGGTTCGGCCAAAAACATTCAGTACTTC,CASSLAGGSAKNIQYF